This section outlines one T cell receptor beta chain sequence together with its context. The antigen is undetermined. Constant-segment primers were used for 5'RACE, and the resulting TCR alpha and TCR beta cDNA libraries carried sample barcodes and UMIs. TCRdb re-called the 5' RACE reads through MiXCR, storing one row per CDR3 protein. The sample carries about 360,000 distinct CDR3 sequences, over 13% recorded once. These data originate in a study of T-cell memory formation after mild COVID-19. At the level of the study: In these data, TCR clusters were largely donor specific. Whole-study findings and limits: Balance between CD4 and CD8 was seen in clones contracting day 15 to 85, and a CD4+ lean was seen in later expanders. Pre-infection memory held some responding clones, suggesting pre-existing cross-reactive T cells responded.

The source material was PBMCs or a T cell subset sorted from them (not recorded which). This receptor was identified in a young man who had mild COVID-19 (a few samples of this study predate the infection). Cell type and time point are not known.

In DNA, the CDR3 is TGCGCCAGCAGCCCACGACAACCTGGCACAGATACGCAGTATTTT. Translated: CASSPRQPGTDTQYF. V and J are TRBV5-1 and TRBJ2-3; D not certain. The germline CDR1 and CDR2 sequences are SGHRS and YFSETQ. V gave up 4 bases and J gave up 1 base, with 13 bases separating them. The CDR3 is made up of 15 amino acids.